This T cell receptor beta chain emerged from a study of T cells after posttransplantation cyclophosphamide. Some clones are missing from TCRdb's copy, which holds only in-frame ones; the method was immunoSEQ multiplex PCR. The sample lists 19,000 or so clones, approximately 86% occurring once. Control samples came 1 year after myeloablative marrow transplants with methotrexate plus calcineurin inhibitor. The sequencing used PBMCs, collected around 350 days after allogeneic stem cell transplant with calcineurin inhibitor and methotrexate. The receptor's source is a female patient aged 25-40 years who received an allogeneic stem cell transplant from an unrelated donor, was CMV-positive, and had acute and chronic GVHD. Part of the T cell pool may stem from the graft donor.

The DNA for the CDR3 is TGCGCCAGCAGCTCCGGTGGCGGGAGGGAGACCCAGTACTTC. Encoded protein: CASSSGGGRETQYF. The genes are TRBV5-1 and TRBJ2-5, with TRBD2 matching over 8 bases. This CDR3 contains 14 residues. The germline CDR1 and CDR2 sequences are SGHRS and YFSETQ. The junction had 6 bases not matched to a gene; V was cut back by 3 bases and J by 5 bases. Variable domain in full (rest from reference TRBV5-1 and TRBJ2-5): KAGVTQTPRYLIKTRGQQVTLSCSPISGHRSVSWYQQTPGQGLQFLFEYFSETQRNKGNFPGRFSGRQFSNSRSEMNVSTLELGDSALYLCASSSGGGRETQYFGPGTRLLVL.